One and the same sample provided the 27 T cell receptor beta chains below, sequenced in a study of T cells in Graves' hyperthyroidism and ophthalmopathy. Researchers amplified the TCR beta CDR3 regions from RNA transcripts. With the HTBI primer set, the TCR CDR3 went through a first round of RT-PCR. TCRdb re-derived calls from the multiplex PCR reads in MiXCR, one entry per CDR3 protein. The sample lists some 360,000 distinct CDR3 sequences; approximately 15% were seen once. The sequencing sample was made of blood. These receptors all stem from a woman in her fifties or sixties with Graves' hyperthyroidism.

This clonotype was observed at least ten times. The gene calls are TRBV9 and TRBJ1-2; TRBD1 agrees at 9 bases. Trimming cost V 0 bases and J 3 bases; bases outside gene matches: 0. The CDR3 has 14 residues. Germline V gives CDR1 SGDLS, CDR2 YYNGEE. The DNA of the CDR3 is TGTGCCAGCAGCGTAGGGACAGGGGACTATGGCTACACCTTC. Its protein product is CASSVGTGDYGYTF.

The chain couples TRBV20-1 to TRBJ2-2; 11 bases map to TRBD2. After removal of 1 base from V and 0 bases from J, the junction contained 4 bases not matched to a gene. The germline CDR1 and CDR2 sequences are DFQATT and SNEGSKA (reference sequence). The CDR3 has 17 residues. CDR3 in amino acids: CSARALAGVANTGELFF. The CDR3 DNA reads TGCAGTGCTAGAGCACTAGCGGGAGTCGCGAACACCGGGGAGCTGTTTTTT.

The rearrangement uses TRBV10-3 and TRBJ1-1, with TRBD1 matching over 10 bases. The CDR3 contains 12 residues. Per the germline V gene, CDR1 is ENHRY and CDR2 is SYGVKD. Trimming removed 10 bases from V and 3 bases from J; junction bases left unmatched: 2. CDR3 in DNA: TGTGCCAGCGGGACAGGGGACACTGAAGCTTTCTTT. It yields the protein CASGTGDTEAFF.

Ten or more counts support this clonotype. The chain combines TRBV28 with TRBJ1-6; the D gene is possibly TRBD1 (6 bases). V was cut by 0 bases and J by 10 bases, with 10 bases left in between. CDR3 length: 14 residues. Germline V gives CDR1 MDHEN, CDR2 SYDVKM. The CDR3 DNA is TGTGCCAGCAGTTTATGGGACCAGGGGTCACCCCTCCACTTT. This translates into CASSLWDQGSPLHF. Looking up the rest from reference TRBV28 and TRBJ1-6 gives the full variable domain: DVKVTQSSRYLVKRTGEKVFLECVQDMDHENMFWYRQDPGLGLRLIYFSYDVKMKEKGDIPEGYSVSREKKERFSLILESASTNQTSMYLCASSLWDQGSPLHFGNGTRLTVT.

This clonotype showed up just a few times. V and J are TRBV5-6 and TRBJ1-5; D is possibly TRBD1 (5 bases). The CDR3 spans 14 residues. Germline CDR1 is SGHDT and CDR2 is YYEEEE. Trimming took 5 bases from V and 0 from J, leaving 9 bases between them. The CDR3 sequence is CASRRQYSNQPQHF. CDR3 nucleotide sequence: TGTGCCAGCAGGAGACAGTATAGCAATCAGCCCCAGCATTTT.

On this clonotype itself: It may be a read error: a sequence one base away is much more abundant. The conserved phenylalanine or tryptophan is not found at the CDR3 terminus, so this likely reflects a read error. This sequence joins TRBV12-3 or TRBV12-4 and TRBJ1-1; D gene unclear. The CDR3 extends over 14 amino acids. Trimming shortened V by 2 bases and J by 1 base, and 8 bases separated the two germline ends. Here the CDR3 DNA reads TGTGCCAGCAGTTTATTCGGGGAGAACACTGAAGCTTTCCTT. Translated, it gives CASSLFGENTEAFL.

This chain joins TRBV18 and TRBJ2-2, with TRBD2 as a possible D gene (7 bases). V lost 0 bases and J lost 0, with 11 bases in between. The CDR3 is 17 amino acids. Germline CDR1 is KGHSH and CDR2 is LQKENI. DNA for the CDR3: TGTGCCAGCTCACCACCGGGGGGGCTCGCGAACACCGGGGAGCTGTTTTTT. This encodes CASSPPGGLANTGELFF.

The rearrangement links TRBV11-1 to TRBJ2-7; D possibly uses TRBD1 or TRBD2 (6 bases each). From germline, CDR1 is SGHAT and CDR2 FQDESV (reference sequence). The CDR3 is 14 amino acids. Trimming cost V 6 bases and J 6 bases, with 18 bases left between them. CDR3 loop: CASRRDTGPSEQYF. The CDR3 DNA is TGTGCCAGCAGGCGGGACACCGGGCCCTCCGAGCAGTACTTC.

This clonotype was counted ten times or more. The CDR3 nucleotides are TGTGCCAGCAGTCCAGTCCCGGACCGATACAATGAGCAGTTCTTC. Translated, it gives CASSPVPDRYNEQFF. V and J are TRBV28 and TRBJ2-1; unclear D gene. Germline CDR1 is MDHEN and CDR2 is SYDVKM. The CDR3 spans 15 residues. V was pared by 5 bases and J by 4 bases, with 15 bases between.

At least ten counts were recorded for this clonotype. This chain uses TRBV13 with TRBJ2-3; TRBD2 aligns across 7 bases. Germline assignment: CDR1 PRHDT and CDR2 FYEKMQ (reference sequence). There are 16 residues in the CDR3. V shed 3 bases and J 5 bases; nucleotides not matched to a gene: 11. CDR3 in amino acids: CASSLRRTRGIDTQYF. DNA of the CDR3: TGTGCCAGCAGCTTGCGTCGGACTAGAGGAATAGATACGCAGTATTTT.

This clonotype was counted ten times or more. The chain recombines TRBV7-2 with TRBJ2-3; D perhaps matches TRBD2 (5 bases). Trimming removed 5 bases at V and 3 bases at J, with 12 bases between. Looked up from germline, CDR1 is SGHTA and CDR2 is FQGNSA. This CDR3 region has 14 residues. CDR3 DNA sequence: TGTGCCAGCAGCCGGGGTGGGGATACAGATACGCAGTATTTT. Amino acid sequence: CASSRGGDTDTQYF.

This clonotype has a count of ten or more. The chain is built from TRBV9 and TRBJ2-5; maybe TRBD2 (5 bases). CDR3 length: 15 amino acids. Germline-derived CDR1 and CDR2 are SGDLS and YYNGEE. Trimming took 0 bases from V and 5 from J, leaving 14 bases between them. The CDR3 DNA follows: TGTGCCAGCAGCGTAGTTCCGGGAAGGAGTGAGACCCAGTACTTC. As protein: CASSVVPGRSETQYF.

This clonotype has at least ten counts. V is TRBV13 and J is TRBJ1-2, with 7 bases aligning to TRBD1. Trimming removed 0 bases from V and 1 base from J; junction bases left unmatched: 2. This CDR3 has 15 amino acids. The germline V gene has CDR1 PRHDT and CDR2 FYEKMQ (reference sequence). The CDR3: CASSLGNRGNYGYTF. The CDR3 nucleotides are TGTGCCAGCAGCTTAGGGAACAGGGGTAACTATGGCTACACCTTC.

This clonotype was picked up many times. J is TRBJ2-7 and V is TRBV20-1; 7 bases agree with TRBD2. Germline V gives CDR1 DFQATT, CDR2 SNEGSKA (reference sequence). V dropped 3 bases and J dropped 4; count of bases not matched to a gene: 6. The CDR3 is made up of 13 amino acids. The CDR3 region has the DNA TGCAGTGCTAGTTCGGGAGGCAGTTACGAGCAGTACTTC. Protein product: CSASSGGSYEQYF.

This clonotype showed up many times. The chain couples TRBV11-3 to TRBJ2-1; D tentatively reads TRBD1 or TRBD2 (5 bases each). V lost 0 bases, J lost 5 bases, and 11 bases lay in between. Germline CDR1 reads SGHNT; CDR2 reads YENEEA. This CDR3 contains 15 residues. The CDR3 DNA follows: TGTGCCAGCAGCTTAGAAGGGACCAAGAACAATGAGCAGTTCTTC. Translating gives CASSLEGTKNNEQFF.

This clonotype showed up many times. This chain uses TRBV11-2 with TRBJ2-2, with 15 bases matching TRBD2. The ends lost 5 bases at V and 3 bases at J; junction bases unmatched: 13. The CDR3 length is 20 residues. Germline V gene lookup returns CDR1 SGHAT and CDR2 FQNNGV. The CDR3 protein is CASSRLPGLAGGRDTGELFF. The CDR3 DNA follows: TGTGCCAGCAGCAGATTACCGGGACTAGCGGGAGGACGGGACACCGGGGAGCTGTTTTTT.

The sample holds many counts of this clonotype. V gene TRBV29-1 combines with J gene TRBJ2-1, with 10 positions matching TRBD1. Trimming cost V 4 bases and J 4 bases; bases outside gene matches: 10. The CDR3 spans 16 residues. Looked up from germline, CDR1 is SQVTM and CDR2 is ANQGSEA. CDR3 nucleotide sequence: TGCAGCGTTGCCGAGACAGGGGGCCTAATTTACAATGAGCAGTTCTTC. Protein: CSVAETGGLIYNEQFF.

The sample holds a few counts of this clonotype. V is TRBV18 and J is TRBJ1-1; no clear D. The CDR3 contains 14 residues. Germline V gene data show CDR1 as KGHSH and CDR2 as LQKENI. The V end was cut by 5 bases, the J end by 0 bases, with 10 bases between. Written as DNA, the CDR3 is TGTGCCAGCTCATCGGGGTCCTTGAACACTGAAGCTTTCTTT. Translated, it gives CASSSGSLNTEAFF.

This clonotype was recorded at least ten times. This chain links TRBV3-1 with TRBJ2-5, with D maybe TRBD2 (5 bases). CDR3 size: 13 residues. Germline assignment: CDR1 LGHDT and CDR2 YNNKEL (reference sequence). The V gene lost 4 bases and the J gene lost 1 base, with 7 bases spanning the gap. The CDR3 DNA reads as TGTGCCAGCAGCCCCCGGGGCCAAGAGACCCAGTACTTC. Residues: CASSPRGQETQYF.

The chain couples TRBV5-1 to TRBJ2-3; 10 nucleotides line up with TRBD2. Germline loops: CDR1 SGHRS, CDR2 YFSETQ. The CDR3 runs 16 residues. Trimming at V came to 2 bases and at J to 2 bases, leaving 5 bases not matched to a gene. In DNA form, the CDR3 reads TGCGCCAGCAGCTTTCAACTAGCGGGGAACACAGATACGCAGTATTTT. Its translation is CASSFQLAGNTDTQYF.

The J gene is TRBJ2-2, the V gene TRBV5-1; D gene uncertain. Germline CDR1 is SGHRS and CDR2 is YFSETQ. The CDR3 consists of 15 residues. V lost 0 bases and J lost 3, with 9 bases in between. Here the CDR3 DNA reads TGCGCCAGCAGCTTGGAGGGTGCGGACACCGGGGAGCTGTTTTTT. It codes for CASSLEGADTGELFF.

Here the CDR3 reads CASRELWKAEAFF. CDR3 DNA: TGTGCCAGCAGGGAACTATGGAAGGCTGAAGCTTTCTTT. This chain connects TRBV28 to TRBJ1-1; D remains unclear. The CDR3 is made up of 13 amino acids. Trimming cost V 6 bases and J 6 bases, with 14 bases left between them. The V gene's germline CDR1 is MDHEN and CDR2 SYDVKM.

The V call is TRBV5-4, the J call TRBJ1-2; no clear D gene. The CDR3 consists of 15 residues. Germline V gives CDR1 SGHNT, CDR2 YYREEE (reference sequence). V dropped 7 bases and J dropped 0 bases, with 16 bases sitting between them. The CDR3 coding sequence is TGTGCCAGCGGTCGGTGGCAGGTCCCTAACTATGGCTACACCTTC. Its protein is CASGRWQVPNYGYTF.

The chain couples TRBV11-2 to TRBJ2-3; no firm D call. The germline V gene encodes CDR1 SGHAT and CDR2 FQNNGV. The V end was cut by 5 bases, the J end by 0 bases, with 12 bases between. This CDR3 is built from 15 residues. CDR3 DNA: TGTGCCAGCAGCCCACGCACGCCTAGCACAGATACGCAGTATTTT. Translated, it gives CASSPRTPSTDTQYF.

This clonotype has at least ten counts. The chain carries TRBV3-1 and TRBJ2-7; D is possibly TRBD1 (6 bases). CDR1 and CDR2 from the germline V gene are LGHDT and YNNKEL (reference sequence). Between the trimmed V and J ends, which lost 1 base and 3 bases, there was a span of 7 bases. The CDR3 has 13 amino acids. Written as DNA, the CDR3 is TGTGCCAGCAGCCAAGGCAGGGGCTACGAGCAGTACTTC. This translates into CASSQGRGYEQYF.

Concerning this clonotype: This may come from a read error, since a much larger clone is one base off. The rearrangement joins TRBV11-3 to TRBJ2-2; 13 nucleotides align to TRBD2. This CDR3 contains 16 residues. V shed 5 bases, J shed 9 bases, and the junction held 9 bases outside the gene matches. The germline gives CDR1 SGHNT, CDR2 YENEEA. DNA for the CDR3: TGTGCCAGCAGCCCCGGACTAGCGGGAGTGGCCAGGGAGCTGTTTTTT. It specifies CASSPGLAGVARELFF.

Many counts were recorded for this clonotype. V usage is TRBV28 and J usage is TRBJ2-3; tentatively, D is TRBD2 (6 bases). In germline, CDR1 is MDHEN, CDR2 SYDVKM. The CDR3 has 14 amino acids. Trimming took 7 bases from V and 0 from J, leaving 11 bases between them. The CDR3 reads CASITGTSTDTQYF. The CDR3 nucleotides are TGTGCCAGCATCACTGGGACTAGCACAGATACGCAGTATTTT.